The sequence of this T cell receptor (beta chain) was determined in a study of blood T cell repertoires in COVID-19. Turning to the study itself: PBMCs, B-cell-depleted T cells, or T cells provided the cDNA or gDNA that made up the material.

Participants were aged about 18 to 95 years, lived in around 25 US areas, and enrolled virtually. Researchers sorted participants into cohorts using their self-reported clinical history. Original processing methods: Reference gene primer amplification yielded estimated nucleated cell counts. Repertoires were generated with immunoSEQ multiplex PCR, while TCRdb's copy carries only in-frame clones and drops some. Clonal size and the V and J genes are those of that table, whereas D and trimming came from the DNA. The sample includes more than 300,000 clones, under 90% of them seen just once. The CDR3 sequence is 14 residues long. Trimming stripped 3 bases from V and 7 bases from J, with 12 bases between. Looked up from germline, CDR1 is LGHDT and CDR2 is YNNKEL (reference sequence).

The chain employs TRBV3-1 (or the pseudogene TRBV3-2) and TRBJ2-2; D unclear. The sample comprised PBMCs or T cells enriched from blood (not recorded which). The receptor was isolated from a young man who had recovered from COVID-19. The CDR3 sequence: CASSQPRRVGELFF. In DNA form, the CDR3 reads TGTGCCAGCAGCCAGCCCCGCCGCGTCGGGGAGCTGTTTTTT.